A single T cell receptor (beta chain) is shown here with its context. The sample comes from a study of T cell responses to AZD1222 COVID-19 vaccine. Germline V CDR1 and CDR2: SGHAT, FQNNGV. There are 14 residues in the CDR3. V shed 6 bases, J shed 7 bases, and the junction held 11 bases outside the gene matches. Data came from immunoSEQ multiplex PCR; TCRdb stores just in-frame clones and leaves some out. This sample has around 100,000 clones; around nine tenths occur once, and the top ten carry 1% to 1.5%. The V and J genes are TRBV11-2 and TRBJ1-2; 7 nucleotides match TRBD1. The sequence came from an adult in good health. Sequencing used peripheral blood, obtained on day 0 of AZD1222 vaccination. The DNA for the CDR3 is TGTGCCAGCAGTCCGGACAGGATGTATTCTGGCTACACCTTC. Its translation: CASSPDRMYSGYTF.